The sequence of this TCR beta chain was determined in a study of blood T cell repertoires in COVID-19. Overall study context: Collection of acute and convalescent COVID-19 samples took place in the United States, Italy and Spain. PBMCs, B-cell-depleted T cells, or T cells were the source of the cDNA or gDNA that made up the material.

Trimming removed 5 bases at V and 6 bases at J, with 13 bases between. Germline V gives CDR1 MNHNS, CDR2 SASEGT. The CDR3 spans 13 residues. Enrolment of Seattle patients took place during active infection, and they were followed longitudinally. Authors' data handling: The assay estimated nucleated cells by amplifying reference gene primers. TCRdb's table, derived via immunoSEQ multiplex PCR, lists solely in-frame clones and lacks some. The D gene and trimming were derived from the DNA, and the V and J assignments and clone size from that table. The data show roughly 200,000 clones, about 85% seen once.

The chain has TRBV6-1 and TRBJ1-2; D is undetermined. What was sequenced was peripheral blood. The TCR sequence derives from a person aged 65 to 85 with COVID-19, enrolled during active disease. The CDR3 bases are TGTGCCAGCAGTTCCCCATCGGTTGATGGCTACACCTTC. Encoded protein: CASSSPSVDGYTF.